Presented here are 19 T cell receptor beta chains from one specimen sequenced in a study of OX40 agonist ivuxolimab in advanced cancers. TCRdb's table, derived via immunoSEQ multiplex PCR, lists solely in-frame clones and lacks some. The table lists tens of thousands of clones, 70% to 90% of them singletons. This material consisted of CD4+ or CD8+ T cells sorted from blood, taken in a trial of the OX40 agonist ivuxolimab. The receptors were sampled from an adult with an advanced solid tumor such as melanoma, head and neck, liver or kidney cancer.

This chain connects TRBV6-5 to TRBJ2-1; 9 positions agree with TRBD1. V lost 2 bases, J lost 5 bases, and 7 bases stayed unmatched. Germline V gene data show CDR1 as MNHEY and CDR2 as SVGAGI. This CDR3 comprises 16 residues. In nucleotides, the CDR3 is TGTGCCAGCAGTTACGCGGGACAGGGAGGCCACAATGAGCAGTTCTTC. Translated, it gives CASSYAGQGGHNEQFF.

This chain joins TRBV5-1 and TRBJ2-1, with D uncertain. V dropped 0 bases and J dropped 5 bases, with 6 bases sitting between them. Germline-derived CDR1 and CDR2 are SGHRS and YFSETQ. This CDR3 has 13 amino acids. CDR3 sequence: CASSLDPNNEQFF. The CDR3 DNA follows: TGCGCCAGCAGCTTGGACCCGAACAATGAGCAGTTCTTC. The whole variable domain, remainder taken from reference TRBV5-1 and TRBJ2-1, is KAGVTQTPRYLIKTRGQQVTLSCSPISGHRSVSWYQQTPGQGLQFLFEYFSETQRNKGNFPGRFSGRQFSNSRSEMNVSTLELGDSALYLCASSLDPNNEQFFGPGTRLTVL.

This clone was counted a few times. This chain links TRBV4-1 with TRBJ1-1, with D possibly TRBD1 on 6 matching bases. CDR1 is MGHRA, CDR2 YSYEKL, per germline. The CDR3 consists of 14 residues. V was shortened by 4 bases and J by 1 base, with 10 bases between the two germline ends. As DNA, the CDR3 is TGCGCCAGCAGCCGCGGACAGACGAACACTGAAGCTTTCTTT. Translated, it gives CASSRGQTNTEAFF.

The chain links TRBV7-9 to TRBJ2-1; 10 nucleotides align to TRBD1. This CDR3 region has 16 residues. Germline assignment: CDR1 SEHNR and CDR2 FQNEAQ (reference sequence). Trimming took 5 bases from V and 5 from J; bases not matched to a gene: 9. CDR3 in DNA: TGTGCCAGCAGCCTTATAGGGGGACAGGGGAACAATGAGCAGTTCTTC. Translating gives CASSLIGGQGNNEQFF. Full variable domain (missing parts from reference TRBV7-9 and TRBJ2-1): DTGVSQNPRHKITKRGQNVTFRCDPISEHNRLYWYRQTLGQGPEFLTYFQNEAQLEKSRLLSDRFSAERPKGSFSTLEIQRTEQGDSAMYLCASSLIGGQGNNEQFFGPGTRLTVL.

The chain recombines TRBV15 with TRBJ2-3; D is perhaps TRBD2 (6 bases). CDR3 length equals 16 residues. From germline, CDR1 is LNHNV and CDR2 YYDKDF (reference sequence). Trimming shortened V by 1 base and J by 0 bases, and 11 bases separated the two germline ends. CDR3 region: CATSRGGESSTDTQYF. DNA for the CDR3: TGTGCCACCAGCAGAGGGGGGGAATCTAGCACAGATACGCAGTATTTT. The complete variable domain, with remaining parts taken from reference TRBV15 and TRBJ2-3, reads DAMVIQNPRYQVTQFGKPVTLSCSQTLNHNVMYWYQQKSSQAPKLLFHYYDKDFNNEADTPDNFQSRRPNTSFCFLDIRSPGLGDTAMYLCATSRGGESSTDTQYFGPGTRLTVL.

The rearrangement links TRBV19 to TRBJ2-5, with a tentative D call TRBD2 (6 bases). Trimming removed 7 bases at V and 1 base at J, with 16 bases between. The CDR3 sequence is 15 residues long. Germline V gives CDR1 LNHDA, CDR2 SQIVND (reference sequence). The CDR3 DNA reads as TGTGCCAGTACCCGTCGGGGAGGATCCCAAGAGACCCAGTACTTC. This sequence encodes CASTRRGGSQETQYF.

The J gene is TRBJ1-6, the V gene TRBV5-3; 7 bases agree with TRBD1. TRBV5-3 carries the ORF label, with uncertain function. The CDR3 contains 14 residues. V shed 4 bases, J shed 10 bases, and the junction held 8 bases outside the gene matches. The CDR3 DNA follows: TGTGCCAGAAGCGAGGGGACAGCGGACTCACCCCTCCACTTT. Its translation: CARSEGTADSPLHF.

Here the CDR3 reads CASSTLSSGRAGEQYF. The CDR3 nucleotides read TGTGCCAGCAGTACCCTTTCTAGCGGGAGGGCCGGAGAGCAGTACTTC. The rearrangement uses TRBV28 and TRBJ2-7; 12 bases map to TRBD2. With V trimmed by 5 bases and J by 7 bases, 12 bases remained unmatched. Germline V gene lookup returns CDR1 MDHEN and CDR2 SYDVKM. The CDR3 is 16 residues long.

This clone was observed a single time. This chain joins TRBV5-6 and TRBJ2-5, with D unclear. The V gene's germline CDR1 is SGHDT and CDR2 YYEEEE. V was clipped by 0 bases and J by 7 bases, with 10 bases between them. This CDR3 comprises 13 residues. The chain's CDR3 is CASSLVAITTQYF. As DNA, the CDR3 is TGTGCCAGCAGCTTGGTAGCTATAACGACCCAGTACTTC. Combining the CDR3 with reference TRBV5-6 and TRBJ2-5 gives the whole variable domain DAGVTQSPTHLIKTRGQQVTLRCSPKSGHDTVSWYQQALGQGPQFIFQYYEEEERQRGNFPDRFSGHQFPNYSSELNVNALLLGDSALYLCASSLVAITTQYFGPGTRLLVL.

The chain recombines TRBV23-1 with TRBJ1-5; weak D call: TRBD1 (6 bases). TRBV23-1 is an ORF, with its function uncertain. V shed 9 bases and J shed 7 bases, with 16 bases lying between them. CDR3 size: 13 residues. The CDR3 coding sequence is TGCGCCAGTAGACCAGGGGTAAAGCAGCCCCAGCATTTT. It codes for CASRPGVKQPQHF.

The rearrangement links TRBV10-3 to TRBJ2-2; the match to TRBD2 covers 10 bases. This CDR3 has 14 amino acids. Germline-derived CDR1 and CDR2 are ENHRY and SYGVKD. V trimming: 4 bases; J trimming: 5 bases; junction bases outside the gene matches: 1. The DNA of the CDR3 is TGTGCCATCAGTGGAGCGGGAGGGACCGGGGAGCTGTTTTTT. This gives the protein CAISGAGGTGELFF.

This clone was observed once. V and J are TRBV28 and TRBJ1-5; D is unresolved. CDR1 is MDHEN, CDR2 SYDVKM, per germline. V lost 7 bases and J lost 0, with 7 bases in between. This CDR3 is built from 13 residues. In DNA, the CDR3 is TGTGCCAGCACTGGGGATAGCAATCAGCCCCAGCATTTT. Encoded protein: CASTGDSNQPQHF.

V usage is TRBV5-4 and J usage is TRBJ2-7, with 8 bases fitting TRBD2. The CDR3 runs to 14 residues. CDR1 is SGHNT and CDR2 is YYREEE in the germline V gene (reference sequence). Trimming cost V 0 bases and J 3 bases; bases outside gene matches: 2. The CDR3 sequence is CASSLGTSNYEQYF. In nucleotides, the CDR3 is TGTGCCAGCAGCTTGGGGACTAGCAACTACGAGCAGTACTTC.

This chain uses TRBV30 with TRBJ2-7; possible D gene TRBD2, 5 bases. The CDR3 has 11 amino acids. V shed 2 bases and J shed 7 bases, with 9 bases lying between them. Germline V CDR1 and CDR2: GTSNPN, SVGIG (reference sequence). CDR3 sequence: CAWSSRGEQYF. In DNA, the CDR3 is TGTGCCTGGAGTAGCCGAGGGGAGCAGTACTTC. Filled out from reference TRBV30 and TRBJ2-7, the complete variable domain reads SQTIHQWPATLVQPVGSPLSLECTVEGTSNPNLYWYRQAAGRGLQLLFYSVGIGQISSEVPQNLSASRPQDRQFILSSKKLLLSDSGFYLCAWSSRGEQYFGPGTRLTVT.

V usage is TRBV5-1 and J usage is TRBJ2-1, with 10 nucleotides matching TRBD2. The CDR3 loop spans 14 amino acids. Germline CDR1 is SGHRS and CDR2 is YFSETQ. Unmatched junction bases numbered 2, after V lost 2 bases and J lost 6 bases. CDR3 bases: TGCGCCAGCAGCTTAAGGACTAGCGGCAATGAGCAGTTCTTC. Translating gives CASSLRTSGNEQFF.

The chain employs TRBV2 and TRBJ2-2; 10 bases match TRBD1. Germline lookup yields CDR1 SNHLY and CDR2 FYNNEI. The V gene end was trimmed by 6 bases and the J gene end by 2 bases; junction bases not matched to a gene: 3. The CDR3 has 15 residues. Here the CDR3 DNA reads TGTGCCAGCAGGAGGGACAGGGGAAACACCGGGGAGCTGTTTTTT. It yields the protein CASRRDRGNTGELFF.

The chain is built from TRBV18 and TRBJ1-2; D is perhaps TRBD1 (5 bases). Germline-derived CDR1 and CDR2 are KGHSH and LQKENI. V lost 3 bases to trimming and J lost 8 bases, with 13 bases between them. There are 13 residues in the CDR3. The CDR3 loop is CASSPMDTEGYTF. The CDR3 coding sequence is TGTGCCAGCTCACCTATGGACACAGAAGGCTACACCTTC.

Here the CDR3 reads CASRDVRPRPQHF. The CDR3 bases are TGTGCCAGCAGAGACGTCAGACCCCGGCCCCAGCATTTT. The chain joins TRBV6-5 to TRBJ1-5; D remains unclear. The CDR3 is made up of 13 amino acids. CDR1 and CDR2 (germline): MNHEY, SVGAGI. V lost 6 bases, J lost 9 bases, and 15 bases lay in between.

The V and J genes are TRBV30 and TRBJ1-3; D remains unclear. This CDR3 contains 13 residues. Germline V gene lookup returns CDR1 GTSNPN and CDR2 SVGIG (reference sequence). With 2 bases removed from V and 4 bases from J, the gap between germline ends came to 9 bases. The CDR3 is CAWSIDSGNTIYF. The CDR3 DNA is TGTGCCTGGAGTATTGACTCGGGAAACACCATATATTTT.